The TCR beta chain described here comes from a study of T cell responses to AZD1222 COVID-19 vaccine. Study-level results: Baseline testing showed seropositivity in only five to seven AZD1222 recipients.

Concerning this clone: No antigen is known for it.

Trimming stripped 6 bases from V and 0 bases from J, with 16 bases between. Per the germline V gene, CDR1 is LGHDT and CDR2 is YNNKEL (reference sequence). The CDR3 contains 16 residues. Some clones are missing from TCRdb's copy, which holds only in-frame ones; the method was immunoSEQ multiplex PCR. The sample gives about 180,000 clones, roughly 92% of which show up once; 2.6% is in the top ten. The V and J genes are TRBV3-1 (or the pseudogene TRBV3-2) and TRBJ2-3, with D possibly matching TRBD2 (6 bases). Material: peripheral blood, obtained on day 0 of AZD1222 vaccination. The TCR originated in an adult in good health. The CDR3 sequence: CASRPRAGPSTDTQYF. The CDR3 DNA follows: TGTGCCAGCAGACCCCGCGCGGGACCTAGCACAGATACGCAGTATTTT.